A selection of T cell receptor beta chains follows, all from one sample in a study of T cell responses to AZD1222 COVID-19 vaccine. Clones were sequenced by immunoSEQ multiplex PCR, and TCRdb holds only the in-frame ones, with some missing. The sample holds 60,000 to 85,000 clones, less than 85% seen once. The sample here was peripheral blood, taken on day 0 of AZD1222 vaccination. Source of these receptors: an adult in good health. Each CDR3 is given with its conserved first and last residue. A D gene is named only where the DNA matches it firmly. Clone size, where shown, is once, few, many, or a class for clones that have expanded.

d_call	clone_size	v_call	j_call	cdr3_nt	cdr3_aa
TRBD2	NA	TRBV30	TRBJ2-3	TGTGCCTCGACTAGCCTTGGCACAGATACGCAGTATTTT	CASTSLGTDTQYF
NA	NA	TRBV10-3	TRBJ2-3	TGTGCCATCAGACTATTTGATAGCACAGATACGCAGTATTTT	CAIRLFDSTDTQYF
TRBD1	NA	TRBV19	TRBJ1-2	TGTGCCAGTAGTGTCAGGGGGCGAGACTATGGCTACACCTTC	CASSVRGRDYGYTF
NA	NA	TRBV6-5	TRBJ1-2	TGTGCCAGCAGTTCGGACAGCTATGGCTACACCTTC	CASSSDSYGYTF
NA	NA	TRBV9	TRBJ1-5	TGTGCCAGCAGCGTAGATGGGACTAGCAATCAGCCCCAGCATTTT	CASSVDGTSNQPQHF
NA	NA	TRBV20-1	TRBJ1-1	TGCAGTGCTACCTGGAACACTGAAGCTTTCTTT	CSATWNTEAFF
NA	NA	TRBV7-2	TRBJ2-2	TGTGCCAGCAGCAGGACAGTAAAGGACACGGAGCTGTTTTTT	CASSRTVKDTELFF
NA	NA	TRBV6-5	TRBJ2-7	TGTGCCAGCAGTCTTGACAGCTACGAGCAGTACTTC	CASSLDSYEQYF
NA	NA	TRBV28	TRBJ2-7	TGTGCCAGCAGCTCCCCCGGCAGTAACTCCTACGAGCAGTACTTC	CASSSPGSNSYEQYF
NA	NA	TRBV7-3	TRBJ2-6	TGTGCCAGCAGCTTAGATCTTGTGAGCTCTGGGGCCAACGTCCTGACTTTC	CASSLDLVSSGANVLTF
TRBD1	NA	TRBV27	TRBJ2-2	TGTGCCAGCAGTTACCTCGTGACAGGGTGGGCCGGGGAGCTGTTTTTT	CASSYLVTGWAGELFF
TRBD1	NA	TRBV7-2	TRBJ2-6	TGTGCCAGCAGGTTGACAGGGGGCATTGGTTCTGGGGCCAACGTCCTGACTTTC	CASRLTGGIGSGANVLTF
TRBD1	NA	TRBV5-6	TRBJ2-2	TGTGCCAGCACGCGCCGGGGACAGATCACCGGGGAGCTGTTTTTT	CASTRRGQITGELFF
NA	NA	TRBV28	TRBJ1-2	TGTGCCAGCACCTTGGGAGCTAACTATGGCTACACCTTC	CASTLGANYGYTF
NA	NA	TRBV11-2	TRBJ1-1	TGTGCCAGCACCGACGATCGGGGGGCCTTGGCTTTCTTT	CASTDDRGALAFF
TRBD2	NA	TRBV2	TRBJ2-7	TGTGCCAGCAGGTGGACTAGCGGGAAAACCGAGCAGTACTTC	CASRWTSGKTEQYF
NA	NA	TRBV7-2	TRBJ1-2	TGTGCCAGCACCCTGATTGGGATACGTAGCTACACCTTC	CASTLIGIRSYTF
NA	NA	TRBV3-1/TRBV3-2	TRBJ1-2	TGTGCCAGCAGCCAAGACCCGGGACCCTATGGCTACACCTTC	CASSQDPGPYGYTF
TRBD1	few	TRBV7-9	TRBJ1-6	TGTGCCAGCAGCACCGTGGACAGGGGGCTCTATAATTCACCCCTCCACTTT	CASSTVDRGLYNSPLHF
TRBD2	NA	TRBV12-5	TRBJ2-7	TGTGCTAGTGGTTTCGGACTAGTTGGAGACGAGCAGTACTTC	CASGFGLVGDEQYF
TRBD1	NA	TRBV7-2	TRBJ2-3	TGTGCCAGCAGCTTAAACAGGGGGCTGGATACGCAGTATTTT	CASSLNRGLDTQYF
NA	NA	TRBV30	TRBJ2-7	TGTGCCTGGAGGTACAGTGGGTACGAGCAGTACTTC	CAWRYSGYEQYF
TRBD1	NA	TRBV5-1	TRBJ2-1	TGCGCCAGCAGCTTGGGCGGACAGGGGGCGAGTGAGCAGTTCTTC	CASSLGGQGASEQFF
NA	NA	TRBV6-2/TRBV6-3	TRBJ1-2	TGTGCCAGCAGTTACGGGGGGTATGGCTACACCTTC	CASSYGGYGYTF
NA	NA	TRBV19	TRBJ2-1	TGTGCCAGTAGTTCGTCCTCGGCGAGTGAGCAGTTCTTC	CASSSSSASEQFF
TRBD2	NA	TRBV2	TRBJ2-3	TGTGCCATTCGGACTAGCAGAGGTAACACAGATACGCAGTATTTT	CAIRTSRGNTDTQYF
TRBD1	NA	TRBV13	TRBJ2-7	TGTGCCAGCAGCTTGGGACAGCACTACGAGCAGTACTTC	CASSLGQHYEQYF
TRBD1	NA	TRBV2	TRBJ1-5	TGTGCCAGCAAGTCCGACAGGGGGCGGGATCAGCCCCAGCATTTT	CASKSDRGRDQPQHF
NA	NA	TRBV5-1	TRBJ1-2	TGCGCCAGCAGATGGGAGACTAACTATGGCTACACCTTC	CASRWETNYGYTF
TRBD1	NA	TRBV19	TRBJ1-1	TGTGCCAGTAGTATAGATAGACAGGGAAACACTGAAGCTTTCTTT	CASSIDRQGNTEAFF
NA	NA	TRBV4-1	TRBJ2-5	TGCGCCAGCAGCCTCCCGGGGGAAGAGACCCAGTACTTC	CASSLPGEETQYF
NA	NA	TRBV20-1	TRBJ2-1	TGCAGTGCTAGTGAGGAGTACAATGAGCAGTTCTTC	CSASEEYNEQFF
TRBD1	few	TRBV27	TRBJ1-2	TGTGCCAGCAGTGACAGGGCCGCCGGTGGCTACACCTTC	CASSDRAAGGYTF
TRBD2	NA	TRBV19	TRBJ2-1	TGTGCCAGCCGGACTAGCGGAAATAATGAGCAGTTCTTC	CASRTSGNNEQFF
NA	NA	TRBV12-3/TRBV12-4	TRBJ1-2	TGTGCCAGCAGGTTGAGAGGGGACGGCTACACCTTC	CASRLRGDGYTF
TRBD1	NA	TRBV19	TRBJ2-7	TGTGCCAGTGGGGACAGGGCGTCCGAGCAGTACTTC	CASGDRASEQYF
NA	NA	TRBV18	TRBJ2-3	TGTGCCAGCTCACCAAGGGGACGCACTAGCACAGATACGCAGTATTTT	CASSPRGRTSTDTQYF
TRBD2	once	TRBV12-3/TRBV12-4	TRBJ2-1	TGTGCCAGCAGCTTAACGGGGGGGAATGAGCAGTTCTTC	CASSLTGGNEQFF
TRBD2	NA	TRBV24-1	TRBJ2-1	TGTGCCACCAGCTTAGCGGGGGGCCACAATGAGCAGTTCTTC	CATSLAGGHNEQFF
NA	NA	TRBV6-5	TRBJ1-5	TGTGCCAGCAGACGTGACAATAGCAATCAGCCCCAGCATTTT	CASRRDNSNQPQHF
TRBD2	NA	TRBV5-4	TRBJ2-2	TGTGCCAGCAGCCGCGGGGCGGGAGAAACCGGGGAGCTGTTTTTT	CASSRGAGETGELFF
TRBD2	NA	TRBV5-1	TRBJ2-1	TGCGCCAGCAGCTTGAGCGGGAGGGCTGAGCAGTTCTTC	CASSLSGRAEQFF
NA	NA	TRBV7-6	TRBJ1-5	TGTGCCAGCAGCCAACAGACAGGACTTAATCAGCCCCAGCATTTT	CASSQQTGLNQPQHF
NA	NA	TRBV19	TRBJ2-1	TGTGCCAGTAACCAGGGGTACAATGAGCAGTTCTTC	CASNQGYNEQFF
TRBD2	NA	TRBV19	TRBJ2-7	TGTGCCAGTAGTATAGTTAGCGGGAGTCACGAGCAGTACTTC	CASSIVSGSHEQYF
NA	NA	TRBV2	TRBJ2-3	TGTGCCAGCAGGGCAGAGAGCACAGATACGCAGTATTTT	CASRAESTDTQYF
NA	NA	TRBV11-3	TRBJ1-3	TGTGCCAGCAGCTTAGGACCAGGACAGACTGGAAACACCATATATTTT	CASSLGPGQTGNTIYF
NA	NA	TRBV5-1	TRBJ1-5	TGCGCCAGCAGCCCTTGGGGGCGCGATCAGCCCCAGCATTTT	CASSPWGRDQPQHF
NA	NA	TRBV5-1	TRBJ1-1	TGCGCCAGCAGCTTCGATGGGGACGGCTACACTGAAGCTTTCTTT	CASSFDGDGYTEAFF
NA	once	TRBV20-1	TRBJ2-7	TGCAGTGCTAGTGCAGTATACGAGCAGTACTTC	CSASAVYEQYF
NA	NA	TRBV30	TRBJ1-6	TGTGCCTGGAGTGTAATCGACCGGGGAAATTCACCCCTCCACTTT	CAWSVIDRGNSPLHF
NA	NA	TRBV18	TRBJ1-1	TGTGCCAGCTCACCACCGGGTGGTTCCTCCAGGGAAGCTTTCTTT	CASSPPGGSSREAFF